This TCR beta chain is drawn from a study of shared clonotypes between healthy human individuals (dated by TCRdb to 2019 to 2021). Describing the broader study: A couple of women and a few men aged 18 to 49 years were included in the cohort. For each donor, CD4 naive and CD4 memory were each run on three plates, CD8 naive on two plates, and CD8 memory on one plate. Blood TCR repertoires of roughly 5 healthy adults were deeply sequenced to estimate repertoire size and the extent of clonotype sharing between individuals. Different laboratories and diverse techniques were used to prepare libraries and sequence TCR repertoires, to increase sequencing depth and limit assay-specific biases. Leukapheresis yielded between about 0.85 and 10 billion PBMCs per donor.

The CDR3 runs 17 residues from the cysteine to the phenylalanine. The read is trimmed to its CDR3 DNA, 51 bases read in frame from base 1. Between the V and J ends, shortened by 5 bases and 4 bases respectively, the junction contains 23 bases. In the germline V gene, CDR1 corresponds to MDHEN and CDR2 to SYDVKM. For the CD8 naive samples, CD45RO-negative cells were positively selected for CCR7, yielding a CD45RA+CCR7+ population from which TemRA cells were excluded. Donors were healthy HIV-negative adults with no recently reported acute infections or vaccinations. Every donor was a Caucasian adult residing in Nashville, Tennessee, USA. Blood was obtained by leukapheresis, after which PBMCs were separated by Ficoll-Histopaque density gradient centrifugation and cryopreserved in liquid nitrogen vapor phase. Analytical flow cytometry was used to check the purity and quantity of every magnetically sorted T cell population. Each sorted fraction had its genomic DNA isolated and then quantified by UV absorbance on a Nanodrop 2000c.

TCR CDR3 regions were amplified from genomic DNA by multiplex PCR using the deep immunoSEQ assay. Extracted genomic DNA from each cell subset was distributed evenly across all wells of several immunoSEQ 96-well plates, and each plate was treated as a replicate. For sorted subsets, around 200 ng genomic DNA, equal to 30,000 to 35,000 T cell genomes, was loaded into each replicate PCR. The purified libraries were quantified using a Qubit 3.0 fluorometer, sized with a Bioanalyzer 2100, and then quantified again using the KAPA Library Quantification kit. Every immunoSEQ 96-well plate was sequenced on a dedicated single-read 150-cycle Illumina NextSeq 550 flow cell. Turning to the authors' computational methods: Because only junctional sequences without quality scores were contained in the immunoSEQ output, filtering matching that applied to full-length reads could not be performed. To assign V/J genes and CDR3, sequences were annotated against IMGT germline references using PyIR, a Python wrapper for IgBLAST v1.9. Reads were filtered out if the reads had weak V/J assignments (E-value above 1e-6), no CDR3, stop codons, out-of-frame junctions, or ambiguous translated residues. V3J clonotypes were defined as sequences sharing the same inferred V gene, J gene, and CDR3 amino acid sequence. The percentage overlap between two repertoires was calculated by dividing the number of shared unique clonotypes by the size of the smaller repertoire. RTK rarefaction, the Chao1 estimator, and Recon v2.1 estimates of unobserved clonotypes were used to assess repertoire richness. Generation probabilities were computed with OLGA for all TCRbeta clonotypes obtained by the gDNA method from several donors. TCRdb retrieved this table from immuneACCESS and kept in-frame rearrangements only. Not all clones are present; in checked studies, unresolved V genes account for under half, and no reason is known for the remainder. V, J and clone size reflect that table, while D and trimming were determined from the DNA. Within this sample are hundreds of thousands of clones, with 90% to 95% of them counted one time only. Jointly, the top ten make up about 0.11% of the sample.

With regard to this clone: Which antigen it targets is not known. No qualities accompany the bases; no much larger clone lies one base away.

Results the study describes overall, beyond this receptor: Pairwise subsampling led to the expectation that sequencing depth would affect the degree of clonotype sharing among donors. Incomplete sequencing was indicated by rarefaction of sorted-subset datasets, despite the large sequencing depth. Estimated clonotype richness was generally larger for naive than for memory subsets. When a few donors were compared, the shared fraction of clonotypes was approximately 5% for naive CD4, about 4% for naive CD8, 2% to 2.5% for memory CD4, and under 0.5% for memory CD8. The small number of donors limited the genetic and exposure-history diversity represented. Sampling was limited to blood, and TCR repertoires in tissue likely differ from TCR repertoires in blood. Higher generation probabilities were observed for clonotypes shared by all four sorted-subset donors than for non-shared clonotypes.

Sequenced: naive CD8+ T cells sorted from blood. The cell subset or site label on this specimen signifies: CD45RA+CCR7+. The clonotype originates from a woman aged 25 to 39 in good health. Here the chain combines TRBV28 and TRBJ1-2; TRBD1 could be the D gene, as 5 bases match. The nucleotide sequence reads TGTGCCAGCAGTCTAAACCTGGACACGACTAAGGCCTATGGCTACACCTTC. Its protein is CASSLNLDTTKAYGYTF.